This T cell receptor (beta chain) derives from a study of cytomegalovirus exposure and HLA in healthy donors. Regarding the study as a whole: Among the most significant clusters, several appeared linked to common viral pathogens in a later analysis.

Primers included in the PCR were 60 Vbeta and 13 Jbeta primers. The data were produced by immunoSEQ multiplex PCR, yet TCRdb's version contains in-frame clones alone and is incomplete. The sample lists around 85,000 clones, 80% seen once, with 6% to 8% in the top ten. V lost 3 bases, J lost 6 bases, and 2 bases stayed unmatched. Germline loops: CDR1 SGHNT, CDR2 YYREEE (reference sequence). The CDR3 loop spans 14 amino acids. Of note for this clone: Its matching antigen is unknown.

This sequence joins TRBV5-4 and TRBJ1-6, with 8 bases aligning to TRBD1. The receptor was derived from a man under 40 in good health and CMV-seronegative. Specimen: PBMCs. CDR3 amino acids: CASSSQGANSPLHF. CDR3 in DNA: TGTGCCAGCAGCTCCCAGGGGGCTAATTCACCCCTCCACTTT. The full variable domain, in which reference TRBV5-4 and TRBJ1-6 provide the parts outside the CDR3, is ETGVTQSPTHLIKTRGQQVTLRCSSQSGHNTVSWYQQALGQGPQFIFQYYREEENGRGNFPPRFSGLQFPNYSSELNVNALELDDSALYLCASSSQGANSPLHFGNGTRLTVT.